The 4 T cell receptor beta chains reported below all come from one sample, sequenced in a study of cytomegalovirus exposure and HLA in healthy donors. The PCR was carried out with 60 Vbeta primers and 13 Jbeta primers. Assay used: immunoSEQ multiplex PCR; TCRdb lists only in-frame clones, some missing. Here the sample spans 150,000 to 180,000 clones, approximately 80% being singletons. Sequencing was carried out using PBMCs. These receptors all come from a woman in her forties in good health and CMV-seronegative.

The rearrangement uses TRBV30 and TRBJ1-2; the match to TRBD1 covers 7 bases. The CDR3 contains 12 residues. After removal of 4 bases from V and 4 bases from J, the junction contained 3 bases not matched to a gene. Germline values: CDR1 GTSNPN, CDR2 SVGIG (reference sequence). This CDR3 is CAWNQGVYGYTF. DNA for the CDR3: TGTGCCTGGAATCAGGGGGTCTATGGCTACACCTTC.

The J gene is TRBJ1-2, the V gene TRBV4-1, with D perhaps matching TRBD1 (5 bases). V was pared by 4 bases and J by 7 bases, with 22 bases between. CDR3 length: 16 residues. Germline values: CDR1 MGHRA, CDR2 YSYEKL. CDR3 coding DNA: TGCGCCAGCAGCCCGAACCAAGGCACCGGGGGGATTGGCTACACCTTC. It translates to CASSPNQGTGGIGYTF.

This chain joins TRBV6-4 and TRBJ2-1; the match to TRBD2 covers 10 bases. This CDR3 is 15 amino acids long. V shed 5 bases, J shed 1 base, and the junction held 2 bases outside the gene matches. Germline CDR1 is MRHNA and CDR2 is SNTAGT. The CDR3 DNA sequence: TGTGCCAGCAGTCGAGCGGGAGGGTCCTACAATGAGCAGTTCTTC. This encodes CASSRAGGSYNEQFF.

This chain uses TRBV19 with TRBJ1-4; 8 nucleotides agree with TRBD1. Germline V gene data show CDR1 as LNHDA and CDR2 as SQIVND (reference sequence). The CDR3 spans 16 residues. J lost 5 bases, V lost 5 bases, and 10 bases had no gene match. The CDR3: CASSRQTGVLNEKLFF. The CDR3 region has the DNA TGTGCCAGTAGTCGGCAGACAGGGGTCCTGAATGAAAAACTGTTTTTT.